The 25 T cell receptor beta chains below all came from one sample that was sequenced in a study of T cells after yellow fever vaccination (dated by TCRdb to the late 2010s). According to the study, the label for this sample's treatment or condition signals: live attenuated yellow fever vaccine strain. The library relied on 5' RACE. TCRdb shows the sequencer as Illumina NovaSeq 6000. TCRdb took the public reads, trimmed them with fastp at Q25, ran MiXCR for clone calling and kept in-frame beta chains. Every CDR3 protein is listed once, alongside the most common genes and DNA of its rows. In all, the sample holds about 320,000 distinct CDR3 sequences, and 4% to 5.5% of those were seen once. The ten largest clones represent less than 20% of the sample. The sample was PBMCs, taken 15 days after the yellow fever booster vaccination. The receptors were gathered from a man aged 18 to 29 who received the YFV17D yellow fever vaccine.

This clonotype was recorded many times. The rearrangement uses TRBV20-1 and TRBJ1-1; D is ambiguous. V lost 3 bases and J 1 base, leaving 6 bases between the germline ends. Germline V gene lookup returns CDR1 DFQATT and CDR2 SNEGSKA (reference sequence). The CDR3 has 12 residues. CDR3 DNA: TGCAGTGCTAGGCCGGCGAACACTGAAGCTTTCTTT. It encodes CSARPANTEAFF.

This clonotype was detected a few times. This chain joins TRBV7-6 and TRBJ1-5; no reliable D call. This CDR3 comprises 16 residues. From germline, CDR1 is SGHVS and CDR2 FNYEAQ. The V end lost 3 bases, the J end lost 7 bases, and 19 bases lay between the germline ends. The CDR3 region is CASSLSPLGTGQPQHF. CDR3 DNA: TGTGCCAGCAGCTTGAGTCCATTGGGTACCGGGCAGCCCCAGCATTTT.

This clonotype was found a few times. The chain uses TRBV6-1 and TRBJ2-1; D possibly uses TRBD1 or TRBD2 (5 bases each). This CDR3 is built from 15 residues. Germline CDR1 and CDR2: MNHNS and SASEGT. V was shortened by 2 bases and J by 7 bases, with 15 bases between the two germline ends. CDR3 amino acids: CASSERTDSQNEQFF. The CDR3 DNA is TGTGCCAGCAGTGAAAGGACTGACAGTCAAAATGAGCAGTTCTTC.

By share, this clonotype ranks as medium-sized (0.01 to 0.1%). The chain recombines TRBV7-3 with TRBJ2-2; possible D gene TRBD2, 7 bases. The CDR3 length is 16 residues. The ends were cut back, 1 base at V and 0 bases at J, with 9 bases in the middle. CDR1 is SGHTA and CDR2 is FQGTGA in the germline V gene. CDR3 residues: CASSLRGGSNTGELFF. The CDR3 region has the DNA TGTGCCAGCAGCTTAAGGGGGGGCTCGAACACCGGGGAGCTGTTTTTT.

At least ten counts were recorded for this clonotype. The rearrangement uses TRBV4-1 and TRBJ2-7; D is unclear. The CDR3 runs to 13 residues. In germline, CDR1 is MGHRA, CDR2 YSYEKL. V was cut by 3 bases and J by 2 bases, with 8 bases left in between. CDR3 sequence: CASSQGTTYEQYV. For the CDR3, the DNA is TGCGCCAGCAGCCAGGGCACAACCTACGAGCAGTACGTC.

The rearrangement uses TRBV4-2 and TRBJ2-3; possibly TRBD1 or TRBD2 for D (5 bases each). Germline V CDR1 and CDR2: LGHNA, YNFKEQ. The CDR3 is 19 residues long. V gave up 0 bases and J gave up 4 bases, with 23 bases separating them. The CDR3 sequence is CASSQDGTSPLEESDTQYF. In DNA form, the CDR3 reads TGTGCCAGCAGCCAAGATGGGACGTCACCCCTGGAGGAATCAGATACGCAGTATTTT.

This clonotype was seen at least ten times. The chain has TRBV7-3 and TRBJ2-3, with TRBD2 matching over 11 bases. V trimming: 6 bases; J trimming: 6 bases; junction bases outside the gene matches: 11. This CDR3 has 16 residues. Germline V gene lookup returns CDR1 SGHTA and CDR2 FQGTGA. The CDR3 loop reads CASSPGTSGGWDTQYF. The CDR3 region has the DNA TGTGCCAGCAGTCCTGGGACTAGCGGAGGATGGGATACGCAGTATTTT.

This clonotype was detected many times. V is TRBV7-2 and J is TRBJ1-2; TRBD1 matches at 7 bases. Germline V CDR1 and CDR2: SGHTA, FQGNSA. The CDR3 has 17 residues. Trimming removed 6 bases from V and 5 bases from J; junction bases left unmatched: 18. In nucleotides, the CDR3 is TGTGCCAGCAGTAAAAGTGGGACAGTCTATGGAGGGTATGGCTACACCTTC. Amino acids: CASSKSGTVYGGYGYTF.

This clonotype was found many times. The gene calls are TRBV4-1 and TRBJ1-5, with 8 bases fitting TRBD1. The CDR3 contains 17 residues. V shed 1 base, J shed 5 bases, and the junction held 10 bases outside the gene matches. Germline lookup yields CDR1 MGHRA and CDR2 YSYEKL. The CDR3 protein is CASSQGIGQGLDQPQHF. The CDR3 coding sequence is TGCGCCAGCAGCCAAGGGATAGGACAGGGACTGGATCAGCCCCAGCATTTT.

This clonotype was observed a handful of times. The chain joins TRBV20-1 to TRBJ2-3; D could derive from TRBD1 or TRBD2 (5 bases each). There are 15 residues in the CDR3. The V gene lost 5 bases and the J gene lost 0 bases, with 15 bases spanning the gap. CDR1 is DFQATT and CDR2 is SNEGSKA in the germline V gene (reference sequence). The CDR3 DNA follows: TGCAGTGCTGAGGGGCTGGGAGACAGCACAGATACGCAGTATTTT. Its translation is CSAEGLGDSTDTQYF.

This sequence joins TRBV6-2 or TRBV6-3 and TRBJ2-3, with D possibly being TRBD1 (5 bases). Germline V gene lookup returns CDR1 MNHEY and CDR2 SVGEGT. V was pared by 3 bases and J by 0 bases, with 13 bases between. The CDR3 length is 16 residues. Written as DNA, the CDR3 is TGTGCCAGCAGTTATTCCGACAGCTCTAGCACAGATACGCAGTATTTT. This gives the protein CASSYSDSSSTDTQYF.

The table lists this clonotype with a few counts. CDR3: CASSSKQGIRNTEAFF. CDR3 nucleotide sequence: TGTGCCAGCAGCAGTAAACAGGGAATCAGGAACACTGAAGCTTTCTTT. The chain recombines TRBV21-1 with TRBJ1-1; the table names TRBD1, a call not compared with the DNA. TRBV21-1 is tagged as a pseudogene. CDR3 length equals 16 residues.

The J gene is TRBJ2-5, the V gene TRBV6-5, with 7 positions matching TRBD1. Germline lookup yields CDR1 MNHEY and CDR2 SVGAGI. The CDR3 totals 14 residues. V dropped 2 bases and J dropped 7; count of bases not matched to a gene: 7. The CDR3 reads CASSYRRQGTTQYF. Written as DNA, the CDR3 is TGTGCCAGCAGTTACCGCCGACAGGGTACGACCCAGTACTTC.

This clonotype was found a few times. The V gene is TRBV18, the J gene TRBJ1-3; possibly TRBD1 for D (6 bases). V dropped 3 bases and J dropped 1 base, with 13 bases sitting between them. Germline V gene data show CDR1 as KGHSH and CDR2 as LQKENI. This CDR3 has 16 amino acids. Here the CDR3 reads CASSPFDRRSGNTIYF. The DNA for the CDR3 is TGTGCCAGCTCACCTTTCGACAGGCGATCTGGAAACACCATATATTTT.

This clonotype has at least ten counts. The gene calls are TRBV10-3 and TRBJ2-3, with 10 positions matching TRBD2. Trimming cost V 3 bases and J 1 base; bases outside gene matches: 7. The CDR3 extends over 17 amino acids. Germline CDR1 and CDR2: ENHRY and SYGVKD. The CDR3 loop reads CAISDVTGTSGTDTQYF. The CDR3 region has the DNA TGTGCCATCAGTGACGTTACCGGGACTAGCGGCACAGATACGCAGTATTTT.

This clonotype turned up a few times. The V gene is TRBV4-3, the J gene TRBJ1-2; D gene unclear. From germline, CDR1 is LGHNA and CDR2 YSLEER. The germline V and J ends were trimmed by 0 bases and 4 bases, with 12 bases remaining between them. The CDR3 length is 15 residues. The CDR3 region has the DNA TGCGCCAGCAGCCAAGATCGAAGGGTATCCTATGGCTACACCTTC. Protein sequence: CASSQDRRVSYGYTF.

The chain carries TRBV5-1 and TRBJ1-1, with D hard to call. Between the trimmed V and J ends, which lost 0 bases and 7 bases, there was a span of 10 bases. The CDR3 is made up of 13 amino acids. Germline V gives CDR1 SGHRS, CDR2 YFSETQ. In DNA, the CDR3 is TGCGCCAGCAGCTTGGTCCCCTCGGGTGAAGCTTTCTTT. Amino acid sequence: CASSLVPSGEAFF.

This clonotype has just a few counts. The chain recombines TRBV12-3 or TRBV12-4 with TRBJ1-1; D might be TRBD1 (6 bases). V was shortened by 5 bases and J by 3 bases, with 13 bases between the two germline ends. This CDR3 region has 14 residues. CDR3 sequence: CASSVTGRDTEAFF. The CDR3 DNA is TGTGCCAGCAGTGTTACAGGGAGGGACACTGAAGCTTTCTTT.

This clonotype was counted many times. CDR3 sequence (DNA): TGTGCCAGCAGCCAAGGGACGACTACACAAGAGACCCAGTACTTC. It yields the protein CASSQGTTTQETQYF. The chain is built from TRBV4-2 and TRBJ2-5; perhaps TRBD2 as D (5 bases). Germline-derived CDR1 and CDR2 are LGHNA and YNFKEQ. V was clipped by 1 base and J by 2 bases, with 11 bases between them. The CDR3 has 15 amino acids.

This clonotype was seen many times. The chain couples TRBV30 to TRBJ2-3; possibly TRBD2 for D (7 bases). The germline V gene has CDR1 GTSNPN and CDR2 SVGIG (reference sequence). V lost 2 bases and J lost 4, with 13 bases in between. The CDR3 covers 14 residues. CDR3 coding DNA: TGTGCCTGGAGTATCACGGGGGGCGCAGATACGCAGTATTTT. As protein: CAWSITGGADTQYF.

This clonotype was counted only a few times. The rearrangement joins TRBV18 to TRBJ2-7; 11 positions match TRBD1. CDR1 is KGHSH and CDR2 is LQKENI in the germline V gene. This CDR3 region has 16 residues. V dropped 3 bases and J dropped 7; count of bases not matched to a gene: 11. The CDR3 nucleotides read TGTGCCAGCTCACCGCAAGGGGACAGGGGGTATAGGGAGCAGTACTTC. Translation gives CASSPQGDRGYREQYF.

This clonotype was seen a handful of times. CDR3 sequence (DNA): TGTGCCAGCAGCACCACCTCGGGGGGAGTTCAAGAGACCCAGTACTTC. Translation: CASSTTSGGVQETQYF. The J gene is TRBJ2-5, the V gene TRBV12-3 or TRBV12-4; 7 bases are shared with TRBD2. The CDR3 totals 16 residues. V lost 6 bases, J lost 2 bases, and 12 bases stayed unmatched.

This clonotype was observed a few times. This chain joins TRBV15 and TRBJ1-6; D perhaps matches TRBD1 (5 bases). Germline V gene sequence: CDR1 LNHNV, CDR2 YYDKDF (reference sequence). The CDR3 runs to 13 residues. Trimming left V 0 bases short and J 10 bases short, with 7 bases between. The CDR3 coding sequence is TGTGCCACCAGCAGAGATCGGGGCTCACCCCTCCACTTT. Protein sequence: CATSRDRGSPLHF. Looking up the rest from reference TRBV15 and TRBJ1-6 gives the full variable domain: DAMVIQNPRYQVTQFGKPVTLSCSQTLNHNVMYWYQQKSSQAPKLLFHYYDKDFNNEADTPDNFQSRRPNTSFCFLDIRSPGLGDTAMYLCATSRDRGSPLHFGNGTRLTVT.

The chain carries TRBV10-3 and TRBJ1-5; 8 nucleotides match TRBD1. Germline trimming cut 11 bases from V and 7 bases from J; bases unmatched to any gene: 7. CDR1 is ENHRY, CDR2 SYGVKD, per germline. This CDR3 is 12 amino acids long. CDR3 nucleotide sequence: TGTGCCGCCCGGACAGGGACCCAGCCCCAGCATTTT. Amino acid sequence: CAARTGTQPQHF.

There are many counts of this clonotype. The J gene is TRBJ2-7, the V gene TRBV10-2, with 9 nucleotides matching TRBD2. The length of the CDR3 is 14 residues. V was pared by 5 bases and J by 4 bases, with 6 bases of the junction left unmatched. The germline CDR1 and CDR2 sequences are WSHSY and SAAADI. CDR3 DNA sequence: TGCGCCAGCAGTCCCGGGACTAGCATGTACGAGCAGTACGTC. It specifies CASSPGTSMYEQYV.